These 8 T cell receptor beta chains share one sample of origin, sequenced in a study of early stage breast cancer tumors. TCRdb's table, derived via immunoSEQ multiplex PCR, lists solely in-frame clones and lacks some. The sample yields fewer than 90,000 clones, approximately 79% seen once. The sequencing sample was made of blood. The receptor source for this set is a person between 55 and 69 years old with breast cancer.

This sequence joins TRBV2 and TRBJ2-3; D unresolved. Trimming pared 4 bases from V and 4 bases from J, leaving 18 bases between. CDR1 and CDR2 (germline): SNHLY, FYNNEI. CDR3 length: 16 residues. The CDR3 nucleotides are TGTGCCAGCAGTGCTCAGCGAGTACTTGCCGCAGATACGCAGTATTTT. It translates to CASSAQRVLAADTQYF.

The CDR3 region is CASSPPTLAGTEQFF. The CDR3 DNA reads TGTGCCAGCAGTCCCCCGACACTAGCGGGCACTGAGCAGTTCTTC. The gene calls are TRBV27 and TRBJ2-1; 9 bases line up with TRBD2. The CDR3 covers 15 residues. The V gene's germline CDR1 is MNHEY and CDR2 SMNVEV (reference sequence). V shed 5 bases and J 9 bases; nucleotides not matched to a gene: 11.

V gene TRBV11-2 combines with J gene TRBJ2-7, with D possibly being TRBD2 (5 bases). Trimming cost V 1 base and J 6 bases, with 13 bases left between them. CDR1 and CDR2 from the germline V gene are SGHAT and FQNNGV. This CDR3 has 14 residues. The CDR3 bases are TGTGCCAGCAGCTTAGTCCGGCAGGCGGGCGAGCAGTACTTC. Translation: CASSLVRQAGEQYF.

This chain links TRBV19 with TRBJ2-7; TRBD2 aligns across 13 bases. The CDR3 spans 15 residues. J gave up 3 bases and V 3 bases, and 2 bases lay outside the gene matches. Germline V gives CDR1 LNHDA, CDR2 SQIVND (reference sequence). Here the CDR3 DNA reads TGTGCCAGTAGTATCGGACTAGCGGGGGACTACGAGCAGTACTTC. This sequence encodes CASSIGLAGDYEQYF. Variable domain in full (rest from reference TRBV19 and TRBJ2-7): DGGITQSPKYLFRKEGQNVTLSCEQNLNHDAMYWYRQDPGQGLRLIYYSQIVNDFQKGDIAEGYSVSREKKESFPLTVTSAQKNPTAFYLCASSIGLAGDYEQYFGPGTRLTVT.

The DNA of the CDR3 is TGTGCCAGCAGGAGGTACGGCGGGGCCCTAATATGTGGTGAGCAGTTCTTC. This translates into CASRRYGGALICGEQFF. The chain recombines TRBV25-1 with TRBJ2-1, with TRBD2 as a possible D gene (6 bases). The CDR3 runs to 17 residues. Germline CDR1 is MGHDK and CDR2 is SYGVNS. Deletions cut 6 bases from V and 9 bases from J, with 27 bases between. Together with reference TRBV25-1 and TRBJ2-1, the CDR3 gives the full variable domain: EADIYQTPRYLVIGTGKKITLECSQTMGHDKMYWYQQDPGMELHLIHYSYGVNSTEKGDLSSESTVSRIRTEHFPLTLESARPSHTSQYLCASRRYGGALICGEQFFGPGTRLTVL.

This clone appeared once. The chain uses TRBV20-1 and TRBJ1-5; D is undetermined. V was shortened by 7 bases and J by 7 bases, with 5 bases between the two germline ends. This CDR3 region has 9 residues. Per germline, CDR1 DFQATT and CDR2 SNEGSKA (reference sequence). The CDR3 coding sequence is TGCAGTGTTGGACAGCCCCAGCATTTT. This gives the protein CSVGQPQHF.

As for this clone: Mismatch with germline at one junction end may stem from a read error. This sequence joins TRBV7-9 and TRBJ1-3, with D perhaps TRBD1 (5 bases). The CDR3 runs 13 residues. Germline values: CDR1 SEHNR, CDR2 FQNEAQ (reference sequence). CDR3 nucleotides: TGTGCCAGCAGCAGCGACAGCGGGAACATCATATATTTT. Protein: CASSSDSGNIIYF.

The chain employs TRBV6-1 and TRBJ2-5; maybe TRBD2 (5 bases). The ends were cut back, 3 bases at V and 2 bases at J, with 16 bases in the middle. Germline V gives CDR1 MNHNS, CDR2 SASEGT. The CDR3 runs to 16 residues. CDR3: CASSDLGRGGQETQYF. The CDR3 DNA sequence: TGTGCCAGCAGTGACCTTGGGCGCGGCGGGCAAGAGACCCAGTACTTC.